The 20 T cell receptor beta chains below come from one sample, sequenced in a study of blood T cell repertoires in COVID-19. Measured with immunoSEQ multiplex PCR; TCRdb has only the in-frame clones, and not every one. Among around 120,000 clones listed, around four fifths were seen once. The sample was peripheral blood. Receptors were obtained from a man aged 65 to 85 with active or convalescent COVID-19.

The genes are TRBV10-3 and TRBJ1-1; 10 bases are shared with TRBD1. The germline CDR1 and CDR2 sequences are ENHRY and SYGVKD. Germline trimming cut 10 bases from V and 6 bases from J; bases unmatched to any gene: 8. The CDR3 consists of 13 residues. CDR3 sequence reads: CATSGTGVAEAFF. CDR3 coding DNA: TGTGCCACGTCCGGGACAGGGGTGGCTGAAGCTTTCTTT.

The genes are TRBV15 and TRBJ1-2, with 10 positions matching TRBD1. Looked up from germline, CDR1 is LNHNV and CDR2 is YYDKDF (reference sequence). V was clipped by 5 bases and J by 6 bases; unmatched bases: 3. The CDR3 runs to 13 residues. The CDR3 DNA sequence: TGTGCCACCAGCCCCGGGACAGGGGATGGCTACACCTTC. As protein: CATSPGTGDGYTF.

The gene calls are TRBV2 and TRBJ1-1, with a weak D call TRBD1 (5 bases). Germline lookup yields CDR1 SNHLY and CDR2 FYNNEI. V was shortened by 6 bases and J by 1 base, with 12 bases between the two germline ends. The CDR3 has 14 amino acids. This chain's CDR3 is CASRRVGRNTEAFF. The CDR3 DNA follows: TGTGCCAGCAGGCGAGTGGGGCGGAACACTGAAGCTTTCTTT. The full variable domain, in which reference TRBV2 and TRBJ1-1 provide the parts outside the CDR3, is EPEVTQTPSHQVTQMGQEVILRCVPISNHLYFYWYRQILGQKVEFLVSFYNNEISEKSEIFDDQFSVERPDGSNFTLKIRSTKLEDSAMYFCASRRVGRNTEAFFGQGTRLTVV.

This CDR3 reads CASSPRGSYGYTF. The CDR3 DNA follows: TGTGCCAGCAGCCCCAGGGGAAGTTATGGCTACACCTTC. The gene calls are TRBV11-3 and TRBJ1-2; D might be TRBD1 (6 bases). V was clipped by 5 bases and J by 5 bases, with 12 bases between them. The CDR3 length is 13 residues. Germline V CDR1 and CDR2: SGHNT, YENEEA.

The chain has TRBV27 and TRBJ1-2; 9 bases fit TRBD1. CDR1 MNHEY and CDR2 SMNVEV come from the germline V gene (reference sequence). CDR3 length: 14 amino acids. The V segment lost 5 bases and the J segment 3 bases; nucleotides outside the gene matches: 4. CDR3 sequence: CASSAGDRDYGYTF. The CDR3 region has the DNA TGTGCCAGCAGTGCAGGGGACAGGGACTATGGCTACACCTTC.

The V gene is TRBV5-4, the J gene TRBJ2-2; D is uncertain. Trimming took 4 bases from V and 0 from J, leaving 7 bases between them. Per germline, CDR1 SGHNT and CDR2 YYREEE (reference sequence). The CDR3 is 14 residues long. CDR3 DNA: TGTGCCAGCAGCGCCACTACGAACACCGGGGAGCTGTTTTTT. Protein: CASSATTNTGELFF.

CDR3 coding DNA: TGTGCCAGTAGTACCAGGACAGGGAACACCGGGGAGCTGTTTTTT. Protein: CASSTRTGNTGELFF. V gene TRBV19 combines with J gene TRBJ2-2, with 7 bases matching TRBD1. CDR3 length: 15 residues. After removal of 4 bases from V and 1 base from J, the junction contained 3 bases not matched to a gene. The V gene's germline CDR1 is LNHDA and CDR2 SQIVND (reference sequence).

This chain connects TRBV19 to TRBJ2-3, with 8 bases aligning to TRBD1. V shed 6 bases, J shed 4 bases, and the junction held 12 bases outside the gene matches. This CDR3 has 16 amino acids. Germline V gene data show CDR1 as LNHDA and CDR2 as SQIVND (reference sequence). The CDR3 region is CASRVRDRPYADTQYF. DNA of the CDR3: TGTGCCAGTAGAGTACGGGACAGGCCCTACGCAGATACGCAGTATTTT. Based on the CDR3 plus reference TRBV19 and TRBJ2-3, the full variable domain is DGGITQSPKYLFRKEGQNVTLSCEQNLNHDAMYWYRQDPGQGLRLIYYSQIVNDFQKGDIAEGYSVSREKKESFPLTVTSAQKNPTAFYLCASRVRDRPYADTQYFGPGTRLTVL.

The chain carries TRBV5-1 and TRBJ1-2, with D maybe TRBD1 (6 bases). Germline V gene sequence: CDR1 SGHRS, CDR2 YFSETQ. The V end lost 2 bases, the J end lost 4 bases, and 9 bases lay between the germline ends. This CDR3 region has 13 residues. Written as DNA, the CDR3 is TGCGCCAGCAGCTTAGAAGGGGGCTATGGCTACACCTTC. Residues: CASSLEGGYGYTF.

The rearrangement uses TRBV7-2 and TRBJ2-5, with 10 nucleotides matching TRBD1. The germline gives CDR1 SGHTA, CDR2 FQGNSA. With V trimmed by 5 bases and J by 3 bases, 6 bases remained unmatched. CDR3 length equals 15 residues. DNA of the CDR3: TGTGCCAGCAGCATAACCGGGACAGGGGAAGAGACCCAGTACTTC. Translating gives CASSITGTGEETQYF.

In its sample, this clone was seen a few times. CDR3 bases: TGCGCCAGCAGCCAAGGAATAGGGGACACTGAAGCTTTCTTT. It codes for CASSQGIGDTEAFF. The V and J genes are TRBV4-3 and TRBJ1-1; possible D gene TRBD1, 5 bases. V lost 1 base and J lost 3, with 9 bases in between. The CDR3 is made up of 14 amino acids. Germline assignment: CDR1 LGHNA and CDR2 YSLEER.

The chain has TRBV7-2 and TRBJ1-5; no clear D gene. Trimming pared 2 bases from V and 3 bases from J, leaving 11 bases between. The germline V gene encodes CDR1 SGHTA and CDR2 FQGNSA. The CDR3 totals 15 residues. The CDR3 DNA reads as TGTGCCAGCAGCTTAAGGGTAGCGATCAATCAGCCCCAGCATTTT. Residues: CASSLRVAINQPQHF.

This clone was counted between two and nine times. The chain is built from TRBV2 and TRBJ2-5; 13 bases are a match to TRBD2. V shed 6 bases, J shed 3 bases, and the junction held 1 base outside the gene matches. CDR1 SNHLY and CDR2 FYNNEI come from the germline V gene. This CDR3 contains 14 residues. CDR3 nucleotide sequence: TGTGCCAGCAGGACTAGCGGGAGGAAAGAGACCCAGTACTTC. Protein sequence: CASRTSGRKETQYF. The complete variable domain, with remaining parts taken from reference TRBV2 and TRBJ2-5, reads EPEVTQTPSHQVTQMGQEVILRCVPISNHLYFYWYRQILGQKVEFLVSFYNNEISEKSEIFDDQFSVERPDGSNFTLKIRSTKLEDSAMYFCASRTSGRKETQYFGPGTRLLVL.

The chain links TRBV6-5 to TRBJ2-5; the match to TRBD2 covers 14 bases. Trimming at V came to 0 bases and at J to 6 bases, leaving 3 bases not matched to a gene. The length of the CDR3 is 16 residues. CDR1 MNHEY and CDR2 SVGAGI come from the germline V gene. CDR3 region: CASSYSGTSGGQTQYF. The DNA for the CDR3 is TGTGCCAGCAGTTACTCCGGGACTAGCGGGGGTCAGACCCAGTACTTC.

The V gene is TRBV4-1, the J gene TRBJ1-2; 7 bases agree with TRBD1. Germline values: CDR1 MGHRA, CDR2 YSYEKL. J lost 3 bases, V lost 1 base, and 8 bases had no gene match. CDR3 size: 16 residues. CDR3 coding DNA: TGCGCCAGCAGCCAAGTCTTAGGGGGCTTTGACTATGGCTACACCTTC. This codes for CASSQVLGGFDYGYTF.

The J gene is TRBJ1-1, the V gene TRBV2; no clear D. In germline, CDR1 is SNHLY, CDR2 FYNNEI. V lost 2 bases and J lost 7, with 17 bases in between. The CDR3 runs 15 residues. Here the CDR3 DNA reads TGTGCCAGCAGTGAACGTGGTTCGGGGTTTGGTGAAGCTTTCTTT. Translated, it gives CASSERGSGFGEAFF.

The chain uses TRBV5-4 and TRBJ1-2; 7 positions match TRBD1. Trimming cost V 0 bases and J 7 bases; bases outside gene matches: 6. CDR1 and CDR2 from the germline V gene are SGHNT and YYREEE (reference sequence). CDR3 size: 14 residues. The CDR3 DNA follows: TGTGCCAGCAGCTTGGTAGGGGGCCTCGGTGGCTACACCTTC. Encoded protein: CASSLVGGLGGYTF.

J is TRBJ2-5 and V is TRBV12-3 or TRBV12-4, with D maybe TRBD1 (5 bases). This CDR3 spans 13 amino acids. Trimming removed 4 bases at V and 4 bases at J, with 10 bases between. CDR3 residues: CASSSSGIETQYF. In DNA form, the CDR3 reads TGTGCCAGCAGTTCCTCAGGGATAGAGACCCAGTACTTC.

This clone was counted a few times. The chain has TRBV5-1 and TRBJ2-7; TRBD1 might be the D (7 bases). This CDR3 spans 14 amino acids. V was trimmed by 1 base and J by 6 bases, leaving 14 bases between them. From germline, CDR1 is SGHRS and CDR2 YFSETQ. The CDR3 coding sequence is TGCGCCAGCAGCTTGTGGTCAGGGGGAGGCGAGCAGTACTTC. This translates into CASSLWSGGGEQYF.

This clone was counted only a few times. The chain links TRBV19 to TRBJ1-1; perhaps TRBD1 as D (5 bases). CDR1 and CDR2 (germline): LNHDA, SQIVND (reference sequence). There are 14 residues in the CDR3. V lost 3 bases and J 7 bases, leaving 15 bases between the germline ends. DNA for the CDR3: TGTGCCAGTAGTATTCGGGGGGAAGCCGGTGAAGCTTTCTTT. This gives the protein CASSIRGEAGEAFF.